Listed below are T cell receptor beta chains from one sample, sequenced in a study of blood T cells in healthy people across ages. TCRdb independently ran MiXCR on the 5' RACE reads; one entry per CDR3 protein. The sample holds 1.5 million to 2 million distinct CDR3 sequences, about 39% seen once. The sequenced sample was blood. The receptors come from a human donor in good health. The CDR3 runs from the conserved cysteine through the conserved F or W. The D gene is left open where the match is weak. Rows may omit the clone size; those that give it use once, few, many or a size class.

clone_size j_call d_call v_call cdr3_nt cdr3_aa
NA TRBJ2-3 NA TRBV7-6 TGTGCCAGCAGCTTAATTGGGTTGCAGGGATTCACAGATACGCAGTATTTT CASSLIGLQGFTDTQYF
NA TRBJ1-4 NA TRBV12-3/TRBV12-4 TGTGCCAGCAGTTTAAGGGGACGGTACAATGAAAAACTGTTTTTT CASSLRGRYNEKLFF
NA TRBJ1-1 NA TRBV4-3 TGCGCCAGCAGCCAAGAGGACGGATTTGAAGCTTTCTTT CASSQEDGFEAFF
NA TRBJ1-1 NA TRBV29-1 TGCAGCGTTGCGGAAACTGAAGCTTTCTTT CSVAETEAFF
NA TRBJ1-2 NA TRBV29-1 TGCAGCGTTGAGGATCAAACTCGGGAGGGATATGGCTACACCTTC CSVEDQTREGYGYTF
few TRBJ2-1 NA TRBV4-2 TGTGCCAGCAGCCAAGAGGTACAGCCGTACAATGAGCAGTTCTTC CASSQEVQPYNEQFF
NA TRBJ1-5 NA TRBV15 TGTGCCACCAGCAGAGTAGATACAGTTAATCAGCCCCAGCATTTT CATSRVDTVNQPQHF
NA TRBJ2-4 TRBD2 TRBV20-1 TGCAGTGCAGCCCGACTAGCGGGGGCCATAGCCAAAAACATTCAGTACTTC CSAARLAGAIAKNIQYF
NA TRBJ1-2 NA TRBV5-6 TGTGCCAGCAGCTCGACCCTCCTAAGAGGCTACACCTTC CASSSTLLRGYTF
NA TRBJ1-2 TRBD1 TRBV28 TGTGCCAGCAGTTTTTCGGGGACAGGGTTTGACGGCTACACCTTC CASSFSGTGFDGYTF
few TRBJ1-2 NA TRBV4-1 TGCGCCAGCAGCCAAGATTACTCCCTATCCTATGGCTACACCTTC CASSQDYSLSYGYTF
NA TRBJ2-5 TRBD2 TRBV5-4 TGTGCCAGCAGCGGAACTAGCGGGGGATTCTCCTACAAGCAGTACTTC CASSGTSGGFSYKQYF
NA TRBJ1-1 TRBD1 TRBV6-1 TGTGCCAGCAGTGCGGCCCCCGGGACAGGGGGCTTGGAGACTGAAGCTTTCTTT CASSAAPGTGGLETEAFF
few TRBJ2-1 TRBD2 TRBV7-2 TGTGCCAGCAGCTTCAACGGAAGGACTAGCGGGGGGGAGCAGTTCTTC CASSFNGRTSGGEQFF
NA TRBJ1-1 NA TRBV7-3 TGTGCCAGCAGCGCCGGGACGGGGGTGGAAGCTTTCTTT CASSAGTGVEAFF
NA TRBJ1-1 NA TRBV5-1 TGCGCCAGCAGTCCCAGTCGCACTGAAGCTTTCTTT CASSPSRTEAFF
NA TRBJ2-7 TRBD1 TRBV7-2 TGTGCCAGCAGCTTAGACCCCGGGACAGGGGGCGAGCAGTACTTC CASSLDPGTGGEQYF
many TRBJ1-2 NA TRBV4-3 TGCGCCAGCAGCCAAGAGGGGGGCTATGGCTACACCTTC CASSQEGGYGYTF
NA TRBJ2-7 TRBD2 TRBV5-6 TGTGCCAGCAGCTTGCTGAGCGGGAATACCTACGAGCAGTACTTC CASSLLSGNTYEQYF
few TRBJ2-5 TRBD2 TRBV7-2 TGTGCCAGCAGCTTAGTCGGGACTAGCGGACCACGTTTGGGAGAGACCCAGTACTTC CASSLVGTSGPRLGETQYF
NA TRBJ1-2 NA TRBV5-5 TGTGCCAGCAGCTTGGGTCCAGGGGCTGCCTATGGCTACACCTTC CASSLGPGAAYGYTF
few TRBJ2-3 NA TRBV20-1 TGCAGTGCTATAGACATTCCAGCTACGCAGTATTTT CSAIDIPATQYF
once TRBJ2-7 NA TRBV7-8 TGTGCCAACAGCTTACCCCAACGGGATCTATACGAGCAGTACTTC CANSLPQRDLYEQYF
NA TRBJ2-6 NA TRBV4-1 TGCGCCAGCGAAGGCGGGGTTGGGGCCAACGTCCTGACTTTC CASEGGVGANVLTF
few TRBJ1-2 TRBD1 TRBV10-3 TGTGCCATCAGTGAGTCGGGGGACAGTTCTAATGGCTACACCTTC CAISESGDSSNGYTF
many TRBJ1-2 NA TRBV20-1 TGCAGTGCTCCCGGGCCAGCTAACTATGGCTACACCTTC CSAPGPANYGYTF
NA TRBJ2-1 NA TRBV4-1 TGCGCCAGCAGCCAAGGCCCCGGGCACAATGAGCAGTTCTTC CASSQGPGHNEQFF
few TRBJ2-7 TRBD1 TRBV20-1 TGCAGTGCTAGCGTCCTGGGACAGTCCTACGAGCAGTACTTC CSASVLGQSYEQYF
few TRBJ1-1 NA TRBV3-1 TGTGCCAGCAGCCCTGGGGCTTCCCCGGGGGCTTTCTTT CASSPGASPGAFF
NA TRBJ2-5 TRBD2 TRBV7-3 TGTGCCAGCAGCTCGAGGACTAGAGGGGAGACCCAGTACTTC CASSSRTRGETQYF
NA TRBJ2-5 NA TRBV5-1 TGCGCCAGCAGCTTGGCAGGGGCCGGGGCTGGGGAGACCCAGTACTTC CASSLAGAGAGETQYF
few TRBJ1-2 TRBD1 TRBV6-2/TRBV6-3 TGTGCCAGCAGTAACACCGGGACAGGGGGCTCGGATGGCTACACCTTC CASSNTGTGGSDGYTF
NA TRBJ2-7 TRBD1 TRBV4-3 TGCGCCCGCAGCCAGGTGCAGGGGGCATACGAGCAGTACTTC CARSQVQGAYEQYF
NA TRBJ2-1 NA TRBV4-3 TGCGCCAGCAGCCAAGAGCCTGAGGAGCGGGCGTGCAATGAGCAGTTCTTC CASSQEPEERACNEQFF
NA TRBJ2-5 TRBD2 TRBV27 TGTGCCAGCAGTTTTTCTGCGGGGGATAAACAAGAGACCCAGTACTTC CASSFSAGDKQETQYF
NA TRBJ2-6 NA TRBV2 TGTGCCAGCACAAGGACACCCCGCTCTGGGGCCAACGTCCTGACTTTC CASTRTPRSGANVLTF
few TRBJ2-2 NA TRBV29-1 TGCAGCGTTGGACAAACACATAACACCGGGGAGCTGTTTTTT CSVGQTHNTGELFF
many TRBJ2-1 TRBD2 TRBV20-1 TGCAGTGCTAGAGAGACTAGCGGGGGCCTATGGGACAATGAGCAGTTCTTC CSARETSGGLWDNEQFF
few TRBJ2-7 TRBD1 TRBV10-3 TGTGCCATCAGACGACAGGGGGCGGTTTACGAGCAGTACTTC CAIRRQGAVYEQYF
few TRBJ2-3 NA TRBV12-3/TRBV12-4 TGTGCCAGCAGTTTAACAGGGCGCGGGGATACGCAGTATTTT CASSLTGRGDTQYF
NA TRBJ1-4 TRBD1 TRBV7-7 TGTGCCAGCAGCCCGGGACAGGCGTATGAAAAACTGTTTTTT CASSPGQAYEKLFF
NA TRBJ2-5 NA TRBV5-1 TGCGCCAGCAGCATGGACGTCCAAGAGACCCAGTACTTC CASSMDVQETQYF
few TRBJ2-3 TRBD2 TRBV20-1 TGCACGGCTCGGGTGGCGGGGGTCACAGATACGCAGTATTTT CTARVAGVTDTQYF
few TRBJ2-3 NA TRBV12-3/TRBV12-4 TGTGCCAGCGGACGGAGGAATACGCAGTATTTT CASGRRNTQYF
many TRBJ1-1 TRBD1 TRBV20-1 TGCAGTGCTAGGAGGACAGGAGACACTGAAGCTTTCTTT CSARRTGDTEAFF